The rows below give T cell receptor beta chains drawn from one sample of a study of vaccination effects on CD4 cells after COVID-19. These receptors' targets are unknown. TCRdb's copy holds only in-frame clones and misses some; the assay was immunoSEQ multiplex PCR. This table holds about 65,000 clones, around 69% found once. The sequenced sample was CD4+ T cells from PBMCs cultured with HCoV-NL63 spike peptides, obtained before COVID-19 vaccination. The receptors come from a human donor who received a COVID-19 vaccine. CDR3s include the opening cysteine and the closing phenylalanine or tryptophan. Fields, in order: V gene, J gene, D gene, clone size, CDR3 protein, CDR3 DNA. D genes are given only for firm matches. Some rows have no size entry. The others give once, few or many, or a class for an expanded clone.

>TRBV4-1|TRBJ1-3|TRBD1|NA
CASSLYSTGSGNTIYF
TGCGCCAGCAGCCTCTACTCGACAGGGAGTGGAAACACCATATATTTT
>TRBV6-5|TRBJ2-2|NA|NA
CASRRGTEAGELFF
TGTGCCAGCAGACGGGGAACCGAAGCAGGGGAGCTGTTTTTT
>TRBV10-3|TRBJ2-5|NA|NA
CAIGEANLAAQYF
TGTGCCATCGGTGAGGCCAATTTGGCGGCCCAGTACTTC
>TRBV28|TRBJ1-1|TRBD1|NA
CASSLQGPRNTEAFF
TGTGCCAGCAGTCTACAGGGGCCGCGGAACACTGAAGCTTTCTTT
>TRBV19|TRBJ2-2|NA|few
CASSKTIFGELFF
TGTGCCAGTAGTAAGACGATTTTTGGGGAGCTGTTTTTT
>TRBV28|TRBJ1-1|NA|NA
CASRPPGTLSFTEAFF
TGTGCCAGCAGGCCTCCCGGGACCCTGAGCTTCACTGAAGCTTTCTTT
>TRBV6-5|TRBJ2-2|NA|NA
CASSYEGRSTGELFF
TGTGCCAGCAGTTACGAGGGGAGGAGTACCGGGGAGCTGTTTTTT
>TRBV7-3|TRBJ2-2|TRBD1|NA
CASSYNRGTGELFF
TGTGCCAGCAGCTACAACAGGGGTACCGGGGAGCTGTTTTTT
>TRBV6-6|TRBJ2-2|NA|NA
CASSLDAGGTGELFF
TGTGCCAGCAGTTTGGACGCCGGGGGCACCGGGGAGCTGTTTTTT
>TRBV6-2/TRBV6-3|TRBJ2-4|NA|NA
CASSPTGTKNIQYF
TGTGCCAGCAGCCCGACAGGAACCAAAAACATTCAGTACTTC
>TRBV4-1|TRBJ2-2|NA|few
CASSQGRGMVTGELFF
TGCGCCAGCAGCCAAGGGAGGGGCATGGTCACCGGGGAGCTGTTTTTT
>TRBV4-1|TRBJ2-5|NA|NA
CASSHGTTQYF
TGCGCCAGCAGCCACGGCACCACCCAGTACTTC
>TRBV18|TRBJ1-2|NA|once
CASSPGSNYGYTF
TGTGCCAGCTCACCGGGGAGTAACTATGGCTACACCTTC
>TRBV12-3/TRBV12-4|TRBJ1-1|NA|NA
CASGSGNTEAFF
TGTGCCAGCGGGTCTGGGAACACTGAAGCTTTCTTT
>TRBV6-6|TRBJ2-1|NA|NA
CASSPTGRSNNEQFF
TGTGCCAGCAGCCCTACAGGGCGATCGAACAATGAGCAGTTCTTC
>TRBV5-1|TRBJ1-2|NA|few
CASSRAEGYGYTF
TGCGCCAGCAGCAGAGCAGAGGGTTATGGCTACACCTTC
>TRBV27|TRBJ2-2|NA|NA
CASRSWGGELFF
TGTGCCAGCAGGTCTTGGGGGGGGGAGCTGTTTTTT
>TRBV30|TRBJ1-5|NA|NA
CAWSGQNNQPQHF
TGTGCCTGGAGTGGACAGAATAATCAGCCCCAGCATTTT
>TRBV5-1|TRBJ2-2|NA|NA
CASSLDASYTGELFF
TGCGCCAGCAGCTTGGACGCCAGCTACACCGGGGAGCTGTTTTTT
>TRBV6-4|TRBJ2-5|NA|NA
CASSERPIKETQYF
TGTGCCAGCAGTGAAAGACCCATAAAAGAGACCCAGTACTTC
>TRBV19|TRBJ1-2|TRBD1|once
CASSTAAGQAPYGYTF
TGTGCCAGTAGTACAGCCGCCGGACAGGCCCCCTATGGCTACACCTTC
>TRBV18|TRBJ1-4|TRBD1|NA
CASSPEGASNEKLFF
TGTGCCAGCTCACCTGAGGGGGCCTCTAATGAAAAACTGTTTTTT
>TRBV10-2|TRBJ1-4|NA|NA
CASSDPGTGNEKLFF
TGCGCCAGCAGTGACCCCGGGACCGGTAATGAAAAACTGTTTTTT
>TRBV7-9|TRBJ1-1|NA|NA
CAGEMNTEAFF
TGTGCCGGCGAGATGAACACTGAAGCTTTCTTT
>TRBV7-3|TRBJ2-5|NA|NA
CASSLSSQETQYF
TGTGCCAGCAGCTTGTCTTCGCAAGAGACCCAGTACTTC
>TRBV6-5|TRBJ1-1|TRBD1|once
CASSLWDRVNTEAFF
TGTGCCAGCAGTCTGTGGGACAGGGTTAACACTGAAGCTTTCTTT
>TRBV6-2/TRBV6-3|TRBJ1-1|NA|NA
CASSYGSGKPEAFF
TGTGCCAGCAGTTACGGTTCGGGGAAGCCCGAAGCTTTCTTT
>TRBV19|TRBJ2-5|NA|few
CASSATGQETQYF
TGTGCCAGTAGTGCTACAGGCCAAGAGACCCAGTACTTC